This TCR beta chain was captured in a study of cytomegalovirus exposure and HLA in healthy donors. Generated by immunoSEQ multiplex PCR, the TCRdb table keeps only in-frame clones and is missing some. The sample records 200,000 to 250,000 clones, approximately 87% being singletons. V lost 5 bases to trimming and J lost 2 bases, with 11 bases between them. The germline CDR1 and CDR2 sequences are SGHTA and FQGTGA. The CDR3 has 14 residues. The chain recombines TRBV7-3 with TRBJ2-3, with D perhaps matching TRBD1 (6 bases). The source material was PBMCs. This receptor was obtained from a woman aged 18-29 years in good health and CMV-seronegative. The CDR3 DNA sequence: TGTGCCAGCAGCCCCGGACAGCTCACAGATACGCAGTATTTT. This sequence encodes CASSPGQLTDTQYF.